The 2 T cell receptor beta chains below all came from one sample that was sequenced in a study of technical replicates of blood from a handful of donors. Assay: immunoSEQ multiplex PCR; the TCRdb copy retains only in-frame clones and omits some. Seen here are around 97,000 clones, 85% to 95% observed once, and the top ten hold around 0.33%. Sequencing was done on a sample of T cells isolated from PBMCs. These TCRs come from a human donor in good health.

V is TRBV7-6 and J is TRBJ2-2, with D possibly TRBD2 on 5 matching bases. The CDR3 is 15 amino acids. The germline gives CDR1 SGHVS, CDR2 FNYEAQ. V lost 2 bases and J lost 0, with 7 bases in between. Here the CDR3 reads CASSLLDSNTGELFF. CDR3 bases: TGTGCCAGCAGCTTATTGGACTCGAACACCGGGGAGCTGTTTTTT. The full variable domain, with the rest looked up from reference TRBV7-6 and TRBJ2-2, is GAGVSQSPRYKVTKRGQDVALRCDPISGHVSLYWYRQALGQGPEFLTYFNYEAQQDKSGLPNDRFSAERPEGSISTLTIQRTEQRDSAMYRCASSLLDSNTGELFFGEGSRLTVL.

The rearrangement links TRBV11-3 to TRBJ1-3; D may be TRBD1 (5 bases). The germline V gene has CDR1 SGHNT and CDR2 YENEEA. The CDR3 sequence is 16 residues long. V was pared by 3 bases and J by 3 bases, with 15 bases between. CDR3 protein: CASSFPESGVGNTIYF. CDR3 bases: TGTGCCAGCAGCTTCCCCGAGTCGGGGGTTGGAAACACCATATATTTT.